Presented here are 29 T cell receptor beta chains from one specimen sequenced in a study of CD8+ T cells in alopecia areata. Indicated treatment: oral pan-JAK inhibitor, 5-10 mg twice daily. Extracted from the samples, RNA was reverse transcribed into cDNA to serve as the sequencing template. Clones were read by immunoSEQ multiplex PCR, and TCRdb kept only the in-frame ones, dropping some. The sample has 250,000 to 350,000 clones; around three fifths are singletons. The specimen was CD4+ T cells sorted from blood, collected around week 53, from a patient treated with tofacitinib. The receptors shown here come from a human donor with alopecia areata.

The chain carries TRBV18 and TRBJ2-7; a weak D match, TRBD1 (6 bases). The CDR3 is 12 amino acids. V was clipped by 3 bases and J by 5 bases, with 8 bases between them. From germline, CDR1 is KGHSH and CDR2 LQKENI. The CDR3 loop is CASSPAGDEQYF. For the CDR3, the DNA is TGTGCCAGCTCACCGGCAGGGGACGAGCAGTACTTC. Supplemented by reference TRBV18 and TRBJ2-7, the full variable domain reads NAGVMQNPRHLVRRRGQEARLRCSPMKGHSHVYWYRQLPEEGLKFMVYLQKENIIDESGMPKERFSAEFPKEGPSILRIQQVVRGDSAAYFCASSPAGDEQYFGPGTRLTVT.

Notes on this clone: The sample has other DNA sequences that encode this CDR3 too. J is TRBJ2-1 and V is TRBV4-3; D call uncertain. Per the germline V gene, CDR1 is LGHNA and CDR2 is YSLEER. The CDR3 extends over 14 amino acids. The germline V and J ends were trimmed by 1 base and 3 bases, with 7 bases remaining between them. The CDR3, as DNA: TGCGCCAGCAGCCAAGGTAGCAGCTACAATGAGCAGTTCTTC. Protein product: CASSQGSSYNEQFF.

The rearrangement uses TRBV11-2 and TRBJ1-1; unclear D gene. The germline V and J ends were trimmed by 0 bases and 3 bases, with 8 bases remaining between them. Germline-derived CDR1 and CDR2 are SGHAT and FQNNGV. CDR3 length equals 14 residues. The CDR3 region is CASSLEGLYTEAFF. CDR3 in DNA: TGTGCCAGCAGCTTAGAGGGCCTCTACACTGAAGCTTTCTTT.

This chain connects TRBV14 to TRBJ1-5; D call uncertain. The CDR3 covers 13 residues. The V gene's germline CDR1 is SGHDN and CDR2 FVKESK. V was pared by 6 bases and J by 2 bases, with 8 bases between. For the CDR3, the DNA is TGTGCCAGCAGTGCCTTTCGCAATCAGCCCCAGCATTTT. It encodes CASSAFRNQPQHF.

This CDR3 is CASRIGGTNEKLFF. CDR3 coding DNA: TGTGCCAGCAGGATCGGGGGAACTAATGAAAAACTGTTTTTT. The V gene is TRBV7-9, the J gene TRBJ1-4; a possible D gene is TRBD1 (5 bases). The length of the CDR3 is 14 residues. Per the germline V gene, CDR1 is SEHNR and CDR2 is FQNEAQ (reference sequence). Trimming took 6 bases from V and 1 from J, leaving 9 bases between them.

The V call is TRBV6-1, the J call TRBJ1-5, with a weak D call TRBD1 (6 bases). Trimming cost V 1 base and J 6 bases, with 13 bases left between them. The germline V gene has CDR1 MNHNS and CDR2 SASEGT. The CDR3 loop spans 15 amino acids. CDR3: CASSEVAGGRQPQHF. CDR3 coding DNA: TGTGCCAGCAGTGAAGTTGCCGGGGGGCGTCAGCCCCAGCATTTT.

This rearrangement joins TRBV7-2 to TRBJ2-1; D possibly uses TRBD1 or TRBD2 (5 bases each). Trimming cost V 7 bases and J 4 bases, with 17 bases left between them. In germline, CDR1 is SGHTA, CDR2 FQGNSA. This CDR3 is built from 15 residues. In DNA, the CDR3 is TGTGCCAGCATCCCTTTTGGGGGTCGGTACAATGAGCAGTTCTTC. It is translated as CASIPFGGRYNEQFF.

This clone has a single count. V is TRBV27 and J is TRBJ2-7, with D perhaps TRBD1 (5 bases). With 4 bases removed from V and 3 bases from J, the gap between germline ends came to 10 bases. Germline V gene sequence: CDR1 MNHEY, CDR2 SMNVEV (reference sequence). The CDR3 loop spans 13 amino acids. The CDR3 sequence: CASSWTDNYEQYF. For the CDR3, the DNA is TGTGCCAGCAGTTGGACGGACAACTACGAGCAGTACTTC.

In this sample, this clone turned up once. The chain is built from TRBV29-1 and TRBJ2-5; no clear D. The V and J ends lost 7 bases and 2 bases respectively, with 11 bases between them. The CDR3 runs 12 residues. Germline assignment: CDR1 SQVTM and CDR2 ANQGSEA. The CDR3 bases are TGCAGCGCCCGACTGTTACAAGAGACCCAGTACTTC. This gives the protein CSARLLQETQYF.

The chain uses TRBV5-6 and TRBJ1-6; D ambiguous. The germline gives CDR1 SGHDT, CDR2 YYEEEE. The V end lost 0 bases, the J end lost 11 bases, and 6 bases lay between the germline ends. The CDR3 runs to 12 residues. The CDR3 DNA follows: TGTGCCAGCAGCTTGGCCCGGGCACCCCTCCACTTT. Amino acid sequence: CASSLARAPLHF. Together with reference TRBV5-6 and TRBJ1-6, the CDR3 gives the full variable domain: DAGVTQSPTHLIKTRGQQVTLRCSPKSGHDTVSWYQQALGQGPQFIFQYYEEEERQRGNFPDRFSGHQFPNYSSELNVNALLLGDSALYLCASSLARAPLHFGNGTRLTVT.

The chain uses TRBV7-2 and TRBJ2-4, with TRBD1 as a possible D gene (5 bases). V was trimmed by 0 bases and J by 9 bases, leaving 18 bases between them. The germline V gene encodes CDR1 SGHTA and CDR2 FQGNSA. The CDR3 runs 16 residues. The CDR3 region is CASSLANVGAGGIQYF. The CDR3, as DNA: TGTGCCAGCAGCTTAGCGAATGTTGGGGCTGGTGGCATTCAGTACTTC.

The rearrangement joins TRBV6-6 to TRBJ1-2; D is possibly TRBD1 (6 bases). V gave up 3 bases and J gave up 2 bases, with 13 bases separating them. The CDR3 spans 15 residues. From germline, CDR1 is MNHNY and CDR2 SVGAGI (reference sequence). The CDR3 sequence: CASSYRGQKNYGYTF. For the CDR3, the DNA is TGTGCCAGCAGTTATCGGGGACAAAAAAACTATGGCTACACCTTC.

The chain recombines TRBV5-1 with TRBJ1-6; 10 positions match TRBD1. There are 16 residues in the CDR3. Trimming took 0 bases from V and 4 from J; bases not matched to a gene: 1. Germline CDR1 reads SGHRS; CDR2 reads YFSETQ. The DNA for the CDR3 is TGCGCCAGCAGCTTGGCGGGACAGGGGTATAATTCACCCCTCCACTTT. Translation: CASSLAGQGYNSPLHF. Supplemented by reference TRBV5-1 and TRBJ1-6, the full variable domain reads KAGVTQTPRYLIKTRGQQVTLSCSPISGHRSVSWYQQTPGQGLQFLFEYFSETQRNKGNFPGRFSGRQFSNSRSEMNVSTLELGDSALYLCASSLAGQGYNSPLHFGNGTRLTVT.

This CDR3 reads CAWSRGPQYF. CDR3 nucleotides: TGTGCCTGGAGCAGGGGTCCGCAGTATTTT. This rearrangement joins TRBV30 to TRBJ2-3; tentative D call: TRBD1 (6 bases). Germline V gene sequence: CDR1 GTSNPN, CDR2 SVGIG (reference sequence). V was clipped by 3 bases and J by 10 bases, with 8 bases between them. The CDR3 runs 10 residues.

V gene TRBV20-1 combines with J gene TRBJ2-1; no clear D. The V end was cut by 2 bases, the J end by 5 bases, with 4 bases between. Germline V gives CDR1 DFQATT, CDR2 SNEGSKA (reference sequence). The CDR3 is made up of 11 amino acids. The CDR3 reads CSARWNNEQFF. CDR3 DNA: TGCAGTGCTAGATGGAACAATGAGCAGTTCTTC.

This chain uses TRBV29-1 with TRBJ1-1, with a weak D call TRBD1 (5 bases). Trimming left V 5 bases short and J 4 bases short, with 14 bases between. Germline CDR1 reads SQVTM; CDR2 reads ANQGSEA. CDR3 size: 13 residues. The CDR3 loop is CSVNPGHVTEAFF. CDR3 DNA: TGCAGCGTTAACCCAGGGCATGTCACTGAAGCTTTCTTT.

The V call is TRBV9, the J call TRBJ2-1, with unresolved D. Germline assignment: CDR1 SGDLS and CDR2 YYNGEE. The ends were cut back, 1 base at V and 6 bases at J, with 11 bases in the middle. There are 14 residues in the CDR3. The CDR3 is CASSVFGEGNEQFF. Written as DNA, the CDR3 is TGTGCCAGCAGCGTATTTGGGGAAGGCAATGAGCAGTTCTTC.

This clone was observed a single time. The rearrangement joins TRBV5-1 to TRBJ2-7; no definite D call. Trimming took off 2 bases at V and 3 bases at J, with 3 bases between the two ends. CDR1 SGHRS and CDR2 YFSETQ come from the germline V gene. This CDR3 comprises 11 residues. The CDR3 spells CASSFVYEQYF. The CDR3 nucleotides read TGCGCCAGCAGCTTCGTCTACGAGCAGTACTTC.

V gene TRBV29-1 combines with J gene TRBJ1-2; the match to TRBD1 covers 7 bases. The ends lost 0 bases at V and 8 bases at J; junction bases unmatched: 12. CDR1 is SQVTM, CDR2 ANQGSEA, per germline. The CDR3 runs 15 residues. Here the CDR3 reads CSVEDGAVRGRGYTF. The CDR3 bases are TGCAGCGTTGAAGATGGGGCGGTAAGGGGGCGCGGCTACACCTTC.

This clone appeared many times. This CDR3 is also generated by other DNA sequences in the sample. The chain combines TRBV7-2 with TRBJ1-3; the D is unclear. Trimming shortened V by 5 bases and J by 0 bases, and 8 bases separated the two germline ends. Germline CDR1 and CDR2: SGHTA and FQGNSA. CDR3 length: 14 amino acids. The CDR3 is CASSLVSSGNTIYF. The CDR3 DNA follows: TGTGCCAGCAGCCTCGTTAGCTCTGGAAACACCATATATTTT.

This chain joins TRBV29-1 and TRBJ1-2; D unresolved. V was cut by 4 bases and J by 5 bases, with 11 bases left in between. CDR3 length: 12 residues. CDR1 SQVTM and CDR2 ANQGSEA come from the germline V gene. The CDR3 loop reads CSVVGSSYGYTF. The CDR3 DNA sequence: TGCAGCGTTGTTGGGTCTTCTTATGGCTACACCTTC.

This clone was recorded once. The chain has TRBV30 and TRBJ1-5; D possibly corresponds to TRBD1 (5 bases). V shed 3 bases and J shed 7 bases, with 22 bases lying between them. CDR1 and CDR2 (germline): GTSNPN, SVGIG (reference sequence). CDR3 length: 16 amino acids. This CDR3 is CAWSLQGLGNQQPQHF. CDR3 sequence (DNA): TGTGCCTGGAGCCTCCAGGGACTGGGGAATCAACAGCCCCAGCATTTT.

The chain couples TRBV18 to TRBJ1-1, with 8 bases fitting TRBD1. Germline CDR1 KGHSH, CDR2 LQKENI. Trimming cost V 6 bases and J 3 bases; bases outside gene matches: 3. The CDR3 totals 13 residues. DNA for the CDR3: TGTGCCAGCTCGCGGGGACAGGACACTGAAGCTTTCTTT. Translation gives CASSRGQDTEAFF.

The chain is built from TRBV30 and TRBJ2-7; perhaps TRBD2 as D (6 bases). CDR1 and CDR2 from the germline V gene are GTSNPN and SVGIG (reference sequence). The CDR3 length is 14 residues. The germline V and J ends were trimmed by 3 bases and 0 bases, with 12 bases remaining between them. The chain's CDR3 is CAWRSRGSSYEQYF. The CDR3 DNA reads TGTGCCTGGAGATCTCGGGGGAGCTCCTACGAGCAGTACTTC.

This chain links TRBV30 with TRBJ1-2; 9 bases line up with TRBD1. Trimming at V came to 5 bases and at J to 9 bases, leaving 16 bases not matched to a gene. The CDR3 is 15 residues long. CDR1 GTSNPN and CDR2 SVGIG come from the germline V gene (reference sequence). The CDR3, as DNA: TGTGCCTGGTCCACCGGGACAGGGTCCCGTAGGAGCTACACCTTC. This sequence encodes CAWSTGTGSRRSYTF.

This chain connects TRBV11-2 to TRBJ2-3; D is perhaps TRBD1 (6 bases). Trimming cost V 2 bases and J 4 bases, with 16 bases left between them. Germline-derived CDR1 and CDR2 are SGHAT and FQNNGV. This CDR3 is 16 amino acids long. CDR3: CASSLNSAGVADTQYF. The CDR3 coding sequence is TGTGCCAGCAGCTTAAATAGTGCAGGGGTGGCAGATACGCAGTATTTT.

V is TRBV5-1 and J is TRBJ2-3; no definite D call. Between the trimmed V and J ends, which lost 0 bases and 2 bases, there was a span of 7 bases. The germline CDR1 and CDR2 sequences are SGHRS and YFSETQ. This CDR3 contains 14 residues. In DNA form, the CDR3 reads TGCGCCAGCAGCTTGGTTGGCTCCACAGATACGCAGTATTTT. Its translation: CASSLVGSTDTQYF. Full variable domain (rest looked up from reference TRBV5-1 and TRBJ2-3): KAGVTQTPRYLIKTRGQQVTLSCSPISGHRSVSWYQQTPGQGLQFLFEYFSETQRNKGNFPGRFSGRQFSNSRSEMNVSTLELGDSALYLCASSLVGSTDTQYFGPGTRLTVL.

This clone has just a few counts. The chain uses TRBV4-3 and TRBJ2-1; TRBD2 matches 10 bases. Trimming at V came to 4 bases and at J to 9 bases, leaving 15 bases not matched to a gene. Germline V gene data show CDR1 as LGHNA and CDR2 as YSLEER. The CDR3 totals 17 residues. CDR3 sequence: CASSRRSSSGGSGEQFF. The CDR3 nucleotides are TGCGCCAGCAGCCGGAGGTCATCTAGCGGGGGTTCGGGTGAGCAGTTCTTC.

This clone came up once. The CDR3 DNA reads TGTGCCAGCAGCCCGAGGGACGGACGCCGAGCTTTCTTT. As protein: CASSPRDGRRAFF. The genes are TRBV9 and TRBJ1-1, with a possible D match to TRBD1 (5 bases). Trimming removed 4 bases from V and 10 bases from J, with 17 bases in between. Germline CDR1 SGDLS, CDR2 YYNGEE. CDR3 size: 13 residues.